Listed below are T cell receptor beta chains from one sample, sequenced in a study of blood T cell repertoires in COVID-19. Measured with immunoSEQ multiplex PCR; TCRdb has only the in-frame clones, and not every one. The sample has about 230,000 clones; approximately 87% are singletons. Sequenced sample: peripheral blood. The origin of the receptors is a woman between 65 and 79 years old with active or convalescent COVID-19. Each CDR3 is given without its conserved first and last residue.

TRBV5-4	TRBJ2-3	ASSPGSHTDTQY
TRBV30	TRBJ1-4	AWSVRGAATNEKLF
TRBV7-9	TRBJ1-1	ASSLQTNTEAF
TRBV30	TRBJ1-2	AWRTDSVYGYT
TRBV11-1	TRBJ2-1	ASSLHPRDEQF
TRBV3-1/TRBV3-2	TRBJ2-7	ASSQPGAYEQY
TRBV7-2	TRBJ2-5	ASSPGISWREETQY
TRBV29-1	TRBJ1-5	SVGQSDNQPQH
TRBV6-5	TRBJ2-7	ASRRAGGRYEQY
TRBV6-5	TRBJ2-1	ASSYFEAGGRNEQF
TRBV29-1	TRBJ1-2	SVAGTDYYGYT
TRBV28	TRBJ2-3	ASKAGRTDTQY
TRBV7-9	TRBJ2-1	ASSFAVGPPRNEQF
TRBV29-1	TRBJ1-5	SVGGDSLNQPQH
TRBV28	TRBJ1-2	ASRPSAGAYDYGYT
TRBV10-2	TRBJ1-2	ASKYRQGENYGYT
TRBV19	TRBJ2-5	ASSPLAGVGETQY
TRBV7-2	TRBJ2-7	ASSLVSTAEQY
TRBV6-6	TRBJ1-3	AGGGSYGNTIY
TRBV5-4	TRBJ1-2	ASSLDSHGYT
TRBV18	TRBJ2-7	ASSPQPGSYEQY
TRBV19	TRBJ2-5	ASSPDWLGTQY
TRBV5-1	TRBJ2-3	ASSSGYLSTDTQY
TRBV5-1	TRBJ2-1	ASSFSVQVSTNEQF
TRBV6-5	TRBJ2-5	ASSTGYQETQY
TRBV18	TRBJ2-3	ASSSGLVGTDTQY
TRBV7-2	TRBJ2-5	ASSLATSGYQETQY
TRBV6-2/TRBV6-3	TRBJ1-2	ASSYLANYLNYGYT
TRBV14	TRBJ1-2	ASSPTGTLVGYT
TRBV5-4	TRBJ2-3	ASNPGGAGTDTQY
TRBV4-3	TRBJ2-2	ASSQRDRGPGELF
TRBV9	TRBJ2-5	ASSPSAGRGRETQY
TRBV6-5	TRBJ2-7	ASTRLAGSYEQY
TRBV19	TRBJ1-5	ASSISGLGQPQH
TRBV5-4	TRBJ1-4	ASSLDRAQTNEKLF
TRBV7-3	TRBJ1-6	ASSRGQINSPLH
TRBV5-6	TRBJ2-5	ASSPVPSGGKETQY
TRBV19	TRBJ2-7	ASRTDRGSTYEQY
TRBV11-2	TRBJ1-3	ASSPQSGAGNTIY
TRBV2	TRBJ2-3	ASSGQRGATDTQY
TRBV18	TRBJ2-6	ASSPRWEGANVLT
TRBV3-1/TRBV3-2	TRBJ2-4	ASSQGSRGDIQY
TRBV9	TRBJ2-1	ASSVYGGGANEQF
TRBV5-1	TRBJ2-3	ASSLGLAASTDTQY
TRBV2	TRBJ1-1	ASSERGRAANTEAF